This TCR beta chain comes out of a study of blood T cell repertoires in COVID-19. Background on the study: PBMCs, B-cell-depleted T cells, or T cells provided the cDNA or gDNA that made up the material.

The V and J ends lost 3 bases and 0 bases respectively, with 12 bases between them. The CDR3 is 16 amino acids. CDR1 and CDR2 from the germline V gene are SEHNR and FQNEAQ (reference sequence). Authors' analysis steps: Amplification of reference gene primers provided the estimated nucleated cell counts. Profiled with immunoSEQ multiplex PCR; TCRdb holds only in-frame clones, not every one. The DNA gave D and trimming, while V, J and clone size come from that table. In the table there are around 83,000 clones, approximately 86% of which are singletons. This chain links TRBV7-9 with TRBJ1-3; no clear D. The receptor's source is an elderly man with active or convalescent COVID-19. Sequencing used peripheral blood. The CDR3 loop reads CASSFDRTNSGNTIYF. CDR3 DNA sequence: TGTGCCAGCAGCTTCGACCGAACTAACTCTGGAAACACCATATATTTT.